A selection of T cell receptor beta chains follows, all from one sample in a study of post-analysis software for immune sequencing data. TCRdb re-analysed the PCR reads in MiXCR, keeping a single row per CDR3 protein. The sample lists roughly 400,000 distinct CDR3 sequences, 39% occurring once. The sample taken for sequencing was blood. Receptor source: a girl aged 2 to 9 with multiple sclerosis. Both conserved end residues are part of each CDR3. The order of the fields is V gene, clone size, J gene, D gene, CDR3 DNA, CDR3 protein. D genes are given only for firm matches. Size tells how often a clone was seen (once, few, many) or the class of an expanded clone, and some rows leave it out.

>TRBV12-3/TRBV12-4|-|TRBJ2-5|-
TGTGCCAGCAGTTTATTTAACAATGAGCAGTACTTC
CASSLFNNEQYF
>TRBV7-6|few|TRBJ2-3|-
TGTGCCAGCAGCGACCGAACAGATACGCAGTATTTT
CASSDRTDTQYF
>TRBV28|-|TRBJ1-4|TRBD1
TGTGCCAGCAGTTACGGACAGGCTAATGAAAAACTGTTTTTT
CASSYGQANEKLFF
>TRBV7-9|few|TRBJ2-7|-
TGTGCCAGCAGCACTCGCCCGCCGGGACAAAACTACGAGCAGTACTTC
CASSTRPPGQNYEQYF
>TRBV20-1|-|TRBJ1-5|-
TGCAGTGCTCCAGACCAGGGAAATCAGCCCCAGCATTTT
CSAPDQGNQPQHF
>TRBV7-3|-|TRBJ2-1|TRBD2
TGTGCCAGCAGCAAAACCGGGACTAGCGTATACAATGAGCAGTTCTTC
CASSKTGTSVYNEQFF
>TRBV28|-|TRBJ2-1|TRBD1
TGTGCTTCACGCCCAGGGGGCACGGGGTACAATGAGCAGTTCTTC
CASRPGGTGYNEQFF
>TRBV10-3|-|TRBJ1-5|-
TGTGCCATCAGTGAGTCGATGTTAGGCCGTTATAGCAATCAGCCCCAGCATTTT
CAISESMLGRYSNQPQHF
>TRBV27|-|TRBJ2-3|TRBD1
TGTGCCAGCAGTTCCCTCCCTTTCTCGGACAGGGCCGCAGATACGCAGTATTTT
CASSSLPFSDRAADTQYF
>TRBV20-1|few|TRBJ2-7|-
TGCAGTGCTAGCGCAGGGAGCTCCTACGAGCAGTACTTC
CSASAGSSYEQYF
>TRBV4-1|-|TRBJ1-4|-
TGCGCCAGCAGCCAAGGGGTGTCGGTAGACGGGAATGAAAAACTGTTTTTT
CASSQGVSVDGNEKLFF
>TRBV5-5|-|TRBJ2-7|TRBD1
TGTGCCAGCAGCTTTCTGGGTCAGGGGGCTCGTGAGCAGTACTTC
CASSFLGQGAREQYF
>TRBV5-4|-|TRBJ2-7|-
TGTGCCAGCAGCTTGGTCGAGGTCTCAGCGGATGAGCAGTACTTC
CASSLVEVSADEQYF
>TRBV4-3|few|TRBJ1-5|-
TGCGCCAGCAGCCAAGAGGTGGAGGATCAGCCCCAGCATTTT
CASSQEVEDQPQHF
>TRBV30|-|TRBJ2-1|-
TGTGCCTGGAGTGTACTGGGGACCTCCTACAATGAGCAGTTCTTC
CAWSVLGTSYNEQFF
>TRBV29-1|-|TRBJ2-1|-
TGCAGCGTTACCGACCTCCAAGGATTCCATAAGCAGTTCTTC
CSVTDLQGFHKQFF
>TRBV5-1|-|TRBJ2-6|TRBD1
TGCGCCAGCAGCACACCAGCGGGACAGGGGTCTGGGGCCAACGTCCTGACTTTC
CASSTPAGQGSGANVLTF
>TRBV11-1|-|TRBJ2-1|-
TGTGCCAGCAGCTCACAGACAGGAATCAACAATGAGCAGTTCTTC
CASSSQTGINNEQFF
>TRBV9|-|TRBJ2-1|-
TGTGCCAGCAGCGCCACAGGTCGTGAGCAGTTCTTC
CASSATGREQFF
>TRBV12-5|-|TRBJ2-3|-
TGTGCTAGTGGTTTTAGAGATACGCAGTATTTT
CASGFRDTQYF
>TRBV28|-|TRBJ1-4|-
TGTGCCATAGAGGGTGCAACTAATGAAAAACTGTTTTTT
CAIEGATNEKLFF
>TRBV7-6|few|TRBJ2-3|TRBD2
TGTGCCAGCAGCTCCCTCGGACTAGCGGGAGGGACAGATACGCAGTATTTT
CASSSLGLAGGTDTQYF
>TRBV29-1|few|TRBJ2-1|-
TGCAGCGTTATAGAGGTATCCTACAATGAGCAGTTCTTC
CSVIEVSYNEQFF
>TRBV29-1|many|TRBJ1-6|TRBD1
TGCAGCGTTCAAGGGGGCGGTGTAAATTCACCCCTCCACTTT
CSVQGGGVNSPLHF
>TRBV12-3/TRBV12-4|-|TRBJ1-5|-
TGTGCCAGCACCAGACAGGACGGGGATCAGCCCCAGCATTTT
CASTRQDGDQPQHF
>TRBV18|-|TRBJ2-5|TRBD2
TGTGCCAGCTCACAACTAGAGGGACTAGCGGGAGATGATGAGCAGTACTTC
CASSQLEGLAGDDEQYF
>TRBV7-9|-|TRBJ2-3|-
TGTGCCAGCAGCCCATTTGTTAAGGACCCAGATACGCAGTATTTT
CASSPFVKDPDTQYF
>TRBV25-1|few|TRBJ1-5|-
TGTGCCAGCAGTGAATCGGGGCAGGGGAGACAGCCCCAGCATTTT
CASSESGQGRQPQHF
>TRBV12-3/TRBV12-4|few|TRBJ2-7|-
TGTGCCAGCAGTTTATGGGGCCGCGCGAGCTCCTACGAGCAGTACTTC
CASSLWGRASSYEQYF
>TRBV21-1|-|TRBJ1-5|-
TGTGCCAGCAGCGGCCGGGACAGGGCTGCTCAGCCCCAGCATTTT
CASSGRDRAAQPQHF
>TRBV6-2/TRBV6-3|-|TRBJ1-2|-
TGTGCCAGCAATTTCCCCAACTATGGCTACACCTTC
CASNFPNYGYTF
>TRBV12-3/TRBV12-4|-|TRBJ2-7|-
TGTGCCAGCAGTTTACAGGGGATCTCCTACGAGCAGTACTTC
CASSLQGISYEQYF
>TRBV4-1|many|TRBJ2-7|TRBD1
TGCGCCAGCAGCCAAGTATCAGGGGGCACCTACGAGCAGTACTTC
CASSQVSGGTYEQYF
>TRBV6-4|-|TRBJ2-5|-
TGTGCCAGCAGTGTCGGTCCGGGTCTACAGGAGACCCAGTACTTC
CASSVGPGLQETQYF
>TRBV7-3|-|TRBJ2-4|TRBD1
TGTGCCAGCAGCCTACAGGGGACAGGGGGTTCCAAAAACATTCAGTACTTC
CASSLQGTGGSKNIQYF